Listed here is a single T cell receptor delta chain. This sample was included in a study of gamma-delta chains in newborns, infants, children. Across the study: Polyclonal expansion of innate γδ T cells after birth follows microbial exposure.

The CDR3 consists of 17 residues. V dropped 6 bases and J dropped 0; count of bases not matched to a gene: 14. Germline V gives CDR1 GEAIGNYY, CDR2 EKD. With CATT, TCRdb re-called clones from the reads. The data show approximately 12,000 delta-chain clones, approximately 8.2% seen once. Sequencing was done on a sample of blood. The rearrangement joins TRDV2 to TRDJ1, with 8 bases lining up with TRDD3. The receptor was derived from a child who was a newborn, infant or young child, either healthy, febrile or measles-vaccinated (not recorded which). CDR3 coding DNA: TGTGCCTGTTACCTAGTGGGGGATCAGAAGTACACCGATAAACTCATCTTT. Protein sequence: CACYLVGDQKYTDKLIF.